One sample yielded the 8 T cell receptor beta chains listed below, sequenced in a study of siplizumab effects on memory and regulatory T cells (dated by TCRdb to between 2019 and 2020). Receptor amplification or capture employed the immunoSEQ multiplex PCR assay. The table comes from immuneACCESS by way of TCRdb, which keeps in-frame sequences with V and J called. Part of the clones is missing from these tables; in studies checked, under half for an unresolved V gene and the rest for unknown reasons. Within this sample are some 120,000 clones, with around 93% of them counted one time only. The ten largest clones add up to over 0.15% of the sample. The specimen sequenced was non-Treg CD4+ T cells sorted from blood. The label giving this sample's cell subset or site can be read as: FACS-sorted unstimulated CD4+ non-regulatory T cells. The receptors derive from a human donor in good health.

This clone was recorded once. This chain joins TRBV7-2 and TRBJ2-1; the match to TRBD1 covers 7 bases. V was pared by 4 bases and J by 6 bases, with 9 bases of the junction left unmatched. This CDR3 comprises 15 residues. Germline CDR1 is SGHTA and CDR2 is FQGNSA. CDR3 in DNA: TGTGCCAGCAGCTATACCGGGACAGCTTCCAATGAGCAGTTCTTC. It codes for CASSYTGTASNEQFF. Variable domain in full (rest from reference TRBV7-2 and TRBJ2-1): GAGVSQSPSNKVTEKGKDVELRCDPISGHTALYWYRQSLGQGLEFLIYFQGNSAPDKSGLPSDRFSAERTGGSVSTLTIQRTQQEDSAVYLCASSYTGTASNEQFFGPGTRLTVL.

Remarks on this clone: The identical CDR3 is also encoded by other nucleotide sequences in the sample. V usage is TRBV30 and J usage is TRBJ1-1; D gene ambiguous. The ends were cut back, 0 bases at V and 1 base at J, with 0 bases in the middle. The CDR3 loop spans 11 amino acids. CDR1 is GTSNPN and CDR2 is SVGIG in the germline V gene (reference sequence). In DNA, the CDR3 is TGTGCCTGGAGTGTGAACACTGAAGCTTTCTTT. Translated: CAWSVNTEAFF. The variable domain in full, completed from reference TRBV30 and TRBJ1-1, reads SQTIHQWPATLVQPVGSPLSLECTVEGTSNPNLYWYRQAAGRGLQLLFYSVGIGQISSEVPQNLSASRPQDRQFILSSKKLLLSDSGFYLCAWSVNTEAFFGQGTRLTVV.

The J gene is TRBJ2-7, the V gene TRBV9, with TRBD1 matching 8 bases. CDR3 length: 14 residues. After removal of 4 bases from V and 3 bases from J, the junction contained 6 bases not matched to a gene. Germline values: CDR1 SGDLS, CDR2 YYNGEE. The CDR3 DNA sequence: TGTGCCAGCAGCCCCTGGACAGGGAGCTACGAGCAGTACTTC. Protein: CASSPWTGSYEQYF.

V gene TRBV20-1 combines with J gene TRBJ1-2; no firm D call. CDR3 length: 11 amino acids. V was clipped by 0 bases and J by 4 bases, with 3 bases between them. Germline lookup yields CDR1 DFQATT and CDR2 SNEGSKA (reference sequence). The CDR3 loop is CSARDGYGYTF. In DNA form, the CDR3 reads TGCAGTGCTAGAGATGGCTATGGCTACACCTTC.

The chain carries TRBV4-1 and TRBJ1-2; D gene unclear. V was cut by 0 bases and J by 5 bases, with 7 bases left in between. This CDR3 comprises 13 residues. CDR1 is MGHRA, CDR2 YSYEKL, per germline. The CDR3 reads CASSQENIYGYTF. The CDR3 DNA reads as TGCGCCAGCAGCCAAGAGAACATTTATGGCTACACCTTC.

This sequence joins TRBV23-1 and TRBJ2-3; TRBD1 is a possible D gene (5 bases). TRBV23-1 is an ORF, and what it does is uncertain. CDR3 length: 17 amino acids. Trimming cost V 0 bases and J 1 base, with 14 bases left between them. CDR3 sequence (DNA): TGCGCCAGCAGTCAATCGGGGCGGACACATTGCACAGATACGCAGTATTTT. This codes for CASSQSGRTHCTDTQYF.

This chain links TRBV15 with TRBJ1-3; no clear D gene. Per the germline V gene, CDR1 is LNHNV and CDR2 is YYDKDF (reference sequence). CDR3 size: 15 residues. Trimming removed 3 bases at V and 4 bases at J, with 13 bases between. The CDR3: CATSSPTWYGNTIYF. The CDR3 DNA is TGTGCCACCAGCAGCCCCACTTGGTACGGAAACACCATATATTTT.

The chain recombines TRBV7-2 with TRBJ2-3; D remains ambiguous. There are 12 residues in the CDR3. Per the germline V gene, CDR1 is SGHTA and CDR2 is FQGNSA. Trimming took off 3 bases at V and 2 bases at J, with 3 bases between the two ends. The CDR3, as DNA: TGTGCCAGCAGCTTCTCCACAGATACGCAGTATTTT. This encodes CASSFSTDTQYF.